These 31 T cell receptor beta chains came from one sample sequenced in a study of immune cell composition in non-small cell lung cancer. TCRdb's table, derived via immunoSEQ multiplex PCR, lists solely in-frame clones and lacks some. The data show just over 7,500 clones, around four fifths seen once. Sequenced sample: lung tumor tissue. The receptor source for this set is a human donor with non-small cell lung cancer.

The chain carries TRBV25-1 and TRBJ1-1, with D possibly matching TRBD1 (5 bases). The germline V gene encodes CDR1 MGHDK and CDR2 SYGVNS. V was clipped by 2 bases and J by 1 base, with 8 bases between them. The CDR3 is 14 amino acids. For the CDR3, the DNA is TGTGCCAGCAGTGAAGGGGGAAGGAACACTGAAGCTTTCTTT. This sequence encodes CASSEGGRNTEAFF.

The gene calls are TRBV5-1 and TRBJ1-2, with 7 nucleotides matching TRBD1. Germline loops: CDR1 SGHRS, CDR2 YFSETQ. CDR3 length: 14 amino acids. The V and J ends lost 4 bases and 6 bases, in that order; junction bases with no gene match: 9. The CDR3 DNA reads as TGCGCCAGCAGCGAATTCGACAGGGCCCATGGCTACACCTTC. This sequence encodes CASSEFDRAHGYTF.

V and J are TRBV27 and TRBJ2-7; D might be TRBD1 or TRBD2, each matching 5 bases. The CDR3 is 16 amino acids. Germline V gene sequence: CDR1 MNHEY, CDR2 SMNVEV (reference sequence). V dropped 2 bases and J dropped 2 bases, with 16 bases sitting between them. The CDR3 loop reads CASSLTWGILAYEQYF. The CDR3 DNA is TGTGCCAGCAGTTTAACGTGGGGGATCCTGGCCTACGAGCAGTACTTC.

The CDR3 DNA reads as TGTGCCAGCAGTTTTAACGAGGGAAGGGTTGGTGGCTACACCTTC. It translates to CASSFNEGRVGGYTF. The chain has TRBV28 and TRBJ1-2; D remains unclear. This CDR3 region has 15 residues. Germline CDR1 and CDR2: MDHEN and SYDVKM. The V and J ends lost 3 bases and 7 bases respectively, with 18 bases between them.

This chain uses TRBV19 with TRBJ1-1; D is possibly TRBD1 (5 bases). V lost 1 base and J 0 bases, leaving 24 bases between the germline ends. CDR3 size: 20 residues. Germline CDR1 reads LNHDA; CDR2 reads SQIVND (reference sequence). This CDR3 is CASSIGVAWDLLYMNTEAFF. DNA for the CDR3: TGTGCCAGTAGTATAGGCGTAGCCTGGGACTTGCTATACATGAACACTGAAGCTTTCTTT.

This clone was counted between two and nine times. The V and J genes are TRBV5-1 and TRBJ2-6; D is undetermined. V lost 0 bases and J 0 bases, leaving 7 bases between the germline ends. The CDR3 spans 16 residues. From germline, CDR1 is SGHRS and CDR2 YFSETQ. CDR3 protein: CASSLVQSSGANVLTF. The CDR3 DNA sequence: TGCGCCAGCAGCTTGGTACAGAGCTCTGGGGCCAACGTCCTGACTTTC.

The CDR3 nucleotides are TGTGCCAGTCGTTGGGGGCTTGAGACCCAGTACTTC. It yields the protein CASRWGLETQYF. The chain is built from TRBV6-5 and TRBJ2-5; tentative D call: TRBD1 (6 bases). The ends were cut back, 9 bases at V and 5 bases at J, with 13 bases in the middle. This CDR3 is built from 12 residues. The germline V gene has CDR1 MNHEY and CDR2 SVGAGI.

This chain uses TRBV18 with TRBJ1-3; the D is unclear. Germline lookup yields CDR1 KGHSH and CDR2 LQKENI. The CDR3 length is 12 residues. Trimming took 2 bases from V and 4 from J, leaving 3 bases between them. CDR3 amino acids: CASSPEGNTIYF. CDR3 bases: TGTGCCAGCTCACCAGAAGGAAACACCATATATTTT.

The rearrangement links TRBV7-2 to TRBJ1-2, with 12 bases matching TRBD1. The CDR3 sequence is 13 residues long. The germline V gene encodes CDR1 SGHTA and CDR2 FQGNSA. The junction had 5 bases not matched to a gene; V was cut back by 11 bases and J by 4 bases. The CDR3 DNA reads as TGTGCCGAGGGGACAGGGGGCGGCTATGGCTACACCTTC. Translation: CAEGTGGGYGYTF.

This clone was seen just once. The CDR3 reads CASSSYSPNYGYTF. The CDR3 coding sequence is TGTGCCAGCAGCTCATACTCCCCGAACTATGGCTACACCTTC. The chain combines TRBV28 with TRBJ1-2; no reliable D call. V lost 6 bases and J 2 bases, leaving 13 bases between the germline ends. CDR3 length equals 14 residues. Germline V lookup: CDR1 MDHEN, CDR2 SYDVKM.

V and J are TRBV19 and TRBJ1-6; D not certain. In germline, CDR1 is LNHDA, CDR2 SQIVND (reference sequence). The germline V and J ends were trimmed by 4 bases and 3 bases, with 7 bases remaining between them. This CDR3 spans 14 amino acids. CDR3 DNA sequence: TGTGCCAGTAGTACGGGAGACTATAATTCACCCCTCCACTTT. It yields the protein CASSTGDYNSPLHF.

The J gene is TRBJ2-3, the V gene TRBV7-2, with D possibly matching TRBD2 (6 bases). The CDR3 loop spans 17 amino acids. V gave up 3 bases and J gave up 6 bases, with 22 bases separating them. CDR1 and CDR2 (germline): SGHTA, FQGNSA. CDR3 sequence: CASSFSGSLVNRDTQYF. CDR3 nucleotides: TGTGCCAGCAGCTTTAGCGGTAGTTTGGTGAACAGGGATACGCAGTATTTT. The whole variable domain, filled in from reference TRBV7-2 and TRBJ2-3, reads GAGVSQSPSNKVTEKGKDVELRCDPISGHTALYWYRQSLGQGLEFLIYFQGNSAPDKSGLPSDRFSAERTGGSVSTLTIQRTQQEDSAVYLCASSFSGSLVNRDTQYFGPGTRLTVL.

J is TRBJ1-2 and V is TRBV18; D may be TRBD1 (6 bases). The CDR3 is 14 amino acids. The germline V gene has CDR1 KGHSH and CDR2 LQKENI. The V end lost 1 base, the J end lost 0 bases, and 6 bases lay between the germline ends. The CDR3 DNA reads TGTGCCAGCTCACCACAGGGGGCTAACTATGGCTACACCTTC. Translation gives CASSPQGANYGYTF. Using reference TRBV18 and TRBJ1-2 for the parts outside the CDR3, the full variable domain is NAGVMQNPRHLVRRRGQEARLRCSPMKGHSHVYWYRQLPEEGLKFMVYLQKENIIDESGMPKERFSAEFPKEGPSILRIQQVVRGDSAAYFCASSPQGANYGYTFGSGTRLTVV.

This rearrangement joins TRBV18 to TRBJ2-5; D is uncertain. Deletions cut 2 bases from V and 5 bases from J, with 9 bases between. This CDR3 region has 13 residues. Germline V lookup: CDR1 KGHSH, CDR2 LQKENI. The CDR3, as DNA: TGTGCCAGCTCACCAGGAAGGCGGGAGACCCAGTACTTC. It is translated as CASSPGRRETQYF.

The rearrangement links TRBV9 to TRBJ2-1, with a weak D call TRBD2 (6 bases). Trimming shortened V by 4 bases and J by 3 bases, and 14 bases separated the two germline ends. CDR1 is SGDLS, CDR2 YYNGEE, per germline. This CDR3 spans 15 amino acids. The CDR3 DNA sequence: TGTGCCAGCAGCCCCGGGAGTGAGCTCTACAATGAGCAGTTCTTC. This encodes CASSPGSELYNEQFF. Variable domain in full (rest from reference TRBV9 and TRBJ2-1): DSGVTQTPKHLITATGQRVTLRCSPRSGDLSVYWYQQSLDQGLQFLIQYYNGEERAKGNILERFSAQQFPDLHSELNLSSLELGDSALYFCASSPGSELYNEQFFGPGTRLTVL.

The rearrangement links TRBV6-5 to TRBJ2-7; D perhaps matches TRBD1 (5 bases). V was trimmed by 0 bases and J by 3 bases, leaving 9 bases between them. The V gene's germline CDR1 is MNHEY and CDR2 SVGAGI. The CDR3 runs 14 residues. The CDR3 nucleotides read TGTGCCAGCAGTTACTCGCGACAGCGCTACGAGCAGTACTTC. Protein: CASSYSRQRYEQYF.

The chain carries TRBV4-3 and TRBJ1-1; no firm D call. CDR1 and CDR2 (germline): LGHNA, YSLEER. The V end lost 7 bases, the J end lost 1 base, and 10 bases lay between the germline ends. This CDR3 spans 13 amino acids. CDR3 region: CASTLTKNTEAFF. CDR3 coding DNA: TGCGCCAGCACCCTCACGAAGAACACTGAAGCTTTCTTT.

The chain carries TRBV28 and TRBJ2-7; D gene ambiguous. With 8 bases removed from V and 4 bases from J, the gap between germline ends came to 9 bases. The CDR3 extends over 11 amino acids. CDR1 and CDR2 from the germline V gene are MDHEN and SYDVKM. The CDR3 nucleotides read TGTGCCAGCCGGGTTGGTTACGAGCAGTACTTC. As protein: CASRVGYEQYF. Full variable domain (rest looked up from reference TRBV28 and TRBJ2-7): DVKVTQSSRYLVKRTGEKVFLECVQDMDHENMFWYRQDPGLGLRLIYFSYDVKMKEKGDIPEGYSVSREKKERFSLILESASTNQTSMYLCASRVGYEQYFGPGTRLTVT.

The V gene is TRBV5-5, the J gene TRBJ2-5; TRBD2 agrees at 7 bases. This CDR3 has 15 amino acids. CDR1 and CDR2 from the germline V gene are SGHKS and YYEKEE (reference sequence). V trimming: 1 base; J trimming: 0 bases; junction bases outside the gene matches: 3. CDR3 DNA: TGTGCCAGCAGCTTGTTGGGGGGGTACCAAGAGACCCAGTACTTC. The encoded protein is CASSLLGGYQETQYF.

This clone was recorded a few times. This chain uses TRBV25-1 with TRBJ1-4; the D gene is possibly TRBD1 (6 bases). The germline CDR1 and CDR2 sequences are MGHDK and SYGVNS. CDR3 length: 15 residues. Between the trimmed V and J ends, which lost 4 bases and 7 bases, there was a span of 16 bases. The DNA of the CDR3 is TGTGCCAGCAGTGCCGCCGGGACAAGGGGTGAAAAACTGTTTTTT. It specifies CASSAAGTRGEKLFF.

V gene TRBV5-1 combines with J gene TRBJ2-5; 12 bases agree with TRBD2. The CDR3 consists of 17 residues. The V gene's germline CDR1 is SGHRS and CDR2 YFSETQ. The ends lost 1 base at V and 5 bases at J; junction bases unmatched: 9. DNA for the CDR3: TGCGCCAGCAGCTTGTTCGTTACTAGCGGGGGGCGGGAGACCCAGTACTTC. The encoded protein is CASSLFVTSGGRETQYF.

This clone was seen a handful of times. This chain joins TRBV2 and TRBJ1-2, with 9 bases that match TRBD1. The germline gives CDR1 SNHLY, CDR2 FYNNEI. V lost 7 bases to trimming and J lost 6 bases; unmatched junction nucleotides: 6. This CDR3 has 13 amino acids. CDR3 sequence reads: CASKGTGSDGYTF. Written as DNA, the CDR3 is TGTGCCAGCAAAGGGACAGGGTCGGATGGCTACACCTTC.

The chain combines TRBV10-1 with TRBJ2-7; TRBD1 agrees at 9 bases. The CDR3 runs to 21 residues. The V and J ends lost 7 bases and 2 bases, in that order; junction bases with no gene match: 27. CDR1 is WNHNN, CDR2 SYGVQD, per germline (reference sequence). CDR3 region: CASNPQGAEPIPLTSTYEQYF. CDR3 sequence (DNA): TGCGCCAGCAATCCACAGGGGGCCGAACCTATTCCATTGACCTCCACCTACGAGCAGTACTTC.

J is TRBJ2-7 and V is TRBV7-5; the D call in the table, TRBD2, was not verified against the DNA. TRBV7-5 constitutes a pseudogene. The length of the CDR3 is 15 residues. CDR3: CASSSSSGGLYEQYF. DNA of the CDR3: TGTGCCAGCAGCTCATCTAGCGGGGGGTTGTACGAGCAGTACTTC.

The V and J genes are TRBV29-1 and TRBJ2-3, with D perhaps given as TRBD1 or TRBD2 (5 bases each). The V end lost 7 bases, the J end lost 2 bases, and 31 bases lay between the germline ends. The germline V gene encodes CDR1 SQVTM and CDR2 ANQGSEA. The CDR3 has 19 residues. The chain's CDR3 is CSAAIRDGNMIKVTDTQYF. CDR3 nucleotide sequence: TGCAGCGCCGCCATACGGGACGGGAACATGATAAAGGTCACAGATACGCAGTATTTT.

The chain uses TRBV7-3 and TRBJ1-1; the match to TRBD1 covers 8 bases. Unmatched junction bases numbered 3, after V lost 5 bases and J lost 1 base. Germline CDR1 and CDR2: SGHTA and FQGTGA. The CDR3 loop spans 14 amino acids. CDR3 DNA sequence: TGTGCCAGCAGCCTCGACAGGGGGAACACTGAAGCTTTCTTT. Encoded protein: CASSLDRGNTEAFF.

The chain carries TRBV11-2 and TRBJ2-2, with TRBD1 identical over 9 bases. Trimming cost V 5 bases and J 6 bases; bases outside gene matches: 4. The germline V gene encodes CDR1 SGHAT and CDR2 FQNNGV. The CDR3 totals 14 residues. The DNA for the CDR3 is TGTGCCAGCAGCAAGGACAGGGGTCCCGGGGAGCTGTTTTTT. Its protein product is CASSKDRGPGELFF.

The V and J genes are TRBV30 and TRBJ1-1; D is perhaps TRBD1 (6 bases). This CDR3 has 16 residues. Per germline, CDR1 GTSNPN and CDR2 SVGIG (reference sequence). V was pared by 2 bases and J by 7 bases, with 23 bases between. The CDR3 protein is CAWSISEGIGGSEAFF. The CDR3 nucleotides are TGTGCCTGGAGTATATCCGAGGGGATAGGGGGTAGTGAAGCTTTCTTT.

This clone has just one count. V is TRBV2 and J is TRBJ2-1; a possible D gene is TRBD2 (5 bases). CDR3 length: 15 amino acids. In germline, CDR1 is SNHLY, CDR2 FYNNEI. Deletions cut 4 bases from V and 0 bases from J, with 10 bases between. CDR3 protein: CASSAPGSSYNEQFF. CDR3 sequence (DNA): TGTGCCAGCAGTGCCCCGGGGAGCTCCTACAATGAGCAGTTCTTC.

V usage is TRBV9 and J usage is TRBJ2-2; D not certain. Germline CDR1 reads SGDLS; CDR2 reads YYNGEE. Trimming took 4 bases from V and 3 from J, leaving 10 bases between them. The CDR3 runs to 14 residues. The CDR3 coding sequence is TGTGCCAGCAGCTTTAAACCTTACACCGGGGAGCTGTTTTTT. Protein: CASSFKPYTGELFF.

This clone was counted a few times. At one end, the junction sequence differs from germline, possibly due to a read error. This chain joins TRBV11-2 and TRBJ2-7; D not certain. CDR1 is SGHAT and CDR2 is FQNNGV in the germline V gene. CDR3 length: 8 residues. CDR3 nucleotides: TGTGCCAGCAGCTTAGAGGACTTC. Its protein is CASSLEDF.